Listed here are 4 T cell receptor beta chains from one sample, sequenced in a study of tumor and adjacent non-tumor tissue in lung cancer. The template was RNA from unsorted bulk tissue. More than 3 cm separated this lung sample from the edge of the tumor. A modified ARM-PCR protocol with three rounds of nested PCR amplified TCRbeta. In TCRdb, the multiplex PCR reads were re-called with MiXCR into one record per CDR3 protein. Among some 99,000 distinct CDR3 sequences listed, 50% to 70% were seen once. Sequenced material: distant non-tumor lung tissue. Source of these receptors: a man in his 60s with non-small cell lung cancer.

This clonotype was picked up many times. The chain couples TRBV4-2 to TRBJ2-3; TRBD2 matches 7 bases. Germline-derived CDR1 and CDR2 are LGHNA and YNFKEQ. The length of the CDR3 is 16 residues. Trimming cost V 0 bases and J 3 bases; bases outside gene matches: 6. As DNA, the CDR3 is TGTGCCAGCAGCCAAGATGAGGGCGGGAGAACAGATACGCAGTATTTT. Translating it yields CASSQDEGGRTDTQYF.

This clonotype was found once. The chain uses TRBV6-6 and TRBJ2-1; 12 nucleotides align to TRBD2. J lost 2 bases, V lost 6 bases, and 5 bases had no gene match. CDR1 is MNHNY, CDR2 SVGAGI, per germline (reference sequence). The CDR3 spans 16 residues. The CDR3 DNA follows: TGTGCCAGCAGGGAGACTAGCGGGAGTCCCTACAATGAGCAGTTCTTC. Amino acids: CASRETSGSPYNEQFF.

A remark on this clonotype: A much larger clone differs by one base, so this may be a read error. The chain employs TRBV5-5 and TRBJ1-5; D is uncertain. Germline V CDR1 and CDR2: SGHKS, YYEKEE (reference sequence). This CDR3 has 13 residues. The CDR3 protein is CASNLALYQPQHF. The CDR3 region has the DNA TGTGCCAGCAACTTGGCTCTCTATCAGCCCCAGCATTTT.

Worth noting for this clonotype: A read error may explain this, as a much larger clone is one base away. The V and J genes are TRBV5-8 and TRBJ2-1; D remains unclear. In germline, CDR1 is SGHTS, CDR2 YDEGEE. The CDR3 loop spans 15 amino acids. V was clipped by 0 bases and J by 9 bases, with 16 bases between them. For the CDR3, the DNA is TGTGCCAGCAGCTTGGGCGCCCGGCGAGAGAGTGAGCAGTTCTTC. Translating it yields CASSLGARRESEQFF.